What follows are 24 T cell receptor beta chains derived from one specimen sequenced in a study of blood T cell repertoires in COVID-19. Profiled with immunoSEQ multiplex PCR; TCRdb holds only in-frame clones, not every one. The table records around 200,000 clones, approximately 82% of them present only once. Sequences were obtained from peripheral blood. The receptor source for this set is a man aged 40-50 years with active or convalescent COVID-19.

This CDR3 reads CASSYRELGEAFF. The CDR3 DNA reads as TGTGCCAGCAGCTACAGGGAATTGGGTGAAGCTTTCTTT. The rearrangement joins TRBV27 to TRBJ1-1; tentatively, D is TRBD1 (6 bases). The length of the CDR3 is 13 residues. Trimming left V 6 bases short and J 7 bases short, with 15 bases between. CDR1 and CDR2 (germline): MNHEY, SMNVEV (reference sequence).

CDR3 nucleotides: TGTGCCACCAGTCCCGAGGGACAGGGGATTGGAGCTTTCTTT. It encodes CATSPEGQGIGAFF. The rearrangement uses TRBV24-1 and TRBJ1-1, with 10 bases identical to TRBD1. Per germline, CDR1 KGHDR and CDR2 SFDVKD. This CDR3 spans 14 amino acids. V trimming: 6 bases; J trimming: 10 bases; junction bases outside the gene matches: 10.

The chain joins TRBV12-5 to TRBJ2-3; 12 bases align to TRBD2. The CDR3 loop spans 18 amino acids. The V and J ends lost 0 bases and 0 bases, in that order; junction bases with no gene match: 4. The germline gives CDR1 LGHNT, CDR2 FRNRAP. CDR3 sequence reads: CASGLVASGRASTDTQYF. CDR3 bases: TGTGCTAGTGGTTTGGTTGCTAGCGGGAGGGCTAGCACAGATACGCAGTATTTT.

The chain combines TRBV13 with TRBJ2-3; 10 nucleotides match TRBD2. Germline V lookup: CDR1 PRHDT, CDR2 FYEKMQ (reference sequence). Trimming took 0 bases from V and 0 from J; bases not matched to a gene: 3. The CDR3 runs 17 residues. CDR3 bases: TGTGCCAGCAGCTTAGGGGCTAGCGGGAGAAGCACAGATACGCAGTATTTT. Its translation is CASSLGASGRSTDTQYF.

This sequence joins TRBV19 and TRBJ2-6, with 10 bases identical to TRBD1. V was pared by 4 bases and J by 3 bases, with 6 bases of the junction left unmatched. The CDR3 is 17 residues long. Germline CDR1 and CDR2: LNHDA and SQIVND (reference sequence). The DNA for the CDR3 is TGTGCCAGTAGTACCCGACAGGGGGCTCGTGGGGCCAACGTCCTGACTTTC. Translation: CASSTRQGARGANVLTF. Based on the CDR3 plus reference TRBV19 and TRBJ2-6, the full variable domain is DGGITQSPKYLFRKEGQNVTLSCEQNLNHDAMYWYRQDPGQGLRLIYYSQIVNDFQKGDIAEGYSVSREKKESFPLTVTSAQKNPTAFYLCASSTRQGARGANVLTFGAGSRLTVL.

The chain uses TRBV2 and TRBJ2-1; the match to TRBD2 covers 8 bases. Germline CDR1 reads SNHLY; CDR2 reads FYNNEI. J was trimmed by 8 bases and V by 8 bases; bases with no gene match: 14. CDR3 length: 15 amino acids. The chain's CDR3 is CASSPRSAGDDEQFF. The CDR3 DNA is TGTGCCAGCTCCCCCAGGTCAGCGGGGGATGATGAGCAGTTCTTC.

J is TRBJ1-2 and V is TRBV28, with D unclear. CDR1 is MDHEN and CDR2 is SYDVKM in the germline V gene. Trimming stripped 3 bases from V and 5 bases from J, with 13 bases between. This CDR3 comprises 14 residues. CDR3 nucleotide sequence: TGTGCCAGCAGTTTCTATTCGCGGCTGTATGGCTACACCTTC. Its translation: CASSFYSRLYGYTF.

This clone showed up just a few times. This rearrangement joins TRBV5-1 to TRBJ1-5; the D gene is possibly TRBD1 (5 bases). Germline V gives CDR1 SGHRS, CDR2 YFSETQ. The germline V and J ends were trimmed by 0 bases and 5 bases, with 9 bases remaining between them. CDR3 length equals 14 residues. This CDR3 is CASSLAGKDQPQHF. Written as DNA, the CDR3 is TGCGCCAGCAGCTTGGCAGGGAAAGATCAGCCCCAGCATTTT. Supplemented by reference TRBV5-1 and TRBJ1-5, the full variable domain reads KAGVTQTPRYLIKTRGQQVTLSCSPISGHRSVSWYQQTPGQGLQFLFEYFSETQRNKGNFPGRFSGRQFSNSRSEMNVSTLELGDSALYLCASSLAGKDQPQHFGDGTRLSIL.

V usage is TRBV12-5 and J usage is TRBJ2-5, with a tentative D call TRBD2 (5 bases). This CDR3 has 16 residues. V shed 2 bases and J shed 0 bases, with 13 bases lying between them. From germline, CDR1 is LGHNT and CDR2 FRNRAP. CDR3 nucleotide sequence: TGTGCTAGTGGTTTGCGGCGGGCACGAGACCAAGAGACCCAGTACTTC. Translated: CASGLRRARDQETQYF. Full variable domain (rest looked up from reference TRBV12-5 and TRBJ2-5): DARVTQTPRHKVTEMGQEVTMRCQPILGHNTVFWYRQTMMQGLELLAYFRNRAPLDDSGMPKDRFSAEMPDATLATLKIQPSEPRDSAVYFCASGLRRARDQETQYFGPGTRLLVL.

The gene calls are TRBV11-3 and TRBJ1-6; a weak D match, TRBD1 (5 bases). The V end was cut by 0 bases, the J end by 9 bases, with 15 bases between. The CDR3 sequence is 16 residues long. CDR1 and CDR2 (germline): SGHNT, YENEEA. The DNA of the CDR3 is TGTGCCAGCAGCTTAGATCTATGGGCAGGGTCTTCACCCCTCCACTTT. Translated, it gives CASSLDLWAGSSPLHF.

The V call is TRBV7-8, the J call TRBJ1-6; weak D call: TRBD1 (5 bases). Trimming took 6 bases from V and 5 from J, leaving 23 bases between them. CDR3 length: 18 residues. Germline values: CDR1 SGHVS, CDR2 FQNEAQ. DNA for the CDR3: TGTGCCAGCAGTGTTTTCCTACTGGGGCAGGGCAATAATTCACCCCTCCACTTT. This gives the protein CASSVFLLGQGNNSPLHF.

This chain links TRBV3-1 (or the pseudogene TRBV3-2) with TRBJ2-7; 9 bases match TRBD1. The CDR3 totals 17 residues. V lost 2 bases and J lost 6; bases outside the gene matches: 14. The germline CDR1 and CDR2 sequences are LGHDT and YNNKEL (reference sequence). The DNA for the CDR3 is TGTGCCAGCAGCCAACGTCCCGGGACAGGGCTCTTGGGCGAGCAGTACTTC. Its protein is CASSQRPGTGLLGEQYF.

The chain has TRBV30 and TRBJ2-1; D is uncertain. The V end lost 3 bases, the J end lost 6 bases, and 12 bases lay between the germline ends. There are 13 residues in the CDR3. Germline V lookup: CDR1 GTSNPN, CDR2 SVGIG (reference sequence). This CDR3 reads CAWSPGILNEQFF. CDR3 sequence (DNA): TGTGCCTGGAGCCCTGGCATCCTCAATGAGCAGTTCTTC.

This clone has a handful of counts. This rearrangement joins TRBV5-6 to TRBJ2-1; 7 positions agree with TRBD2. J was trimmed by 8 bases and V by 3 bases; bases with no gene match: 11. Looked up from germline, CDR1 is SGHDT and CDR2 is YYEEEE. This CDR3 is built from 15 residues. The chain's CDR3 is CASSSGLDSFYEQFF. The CDR3 DNA reads as TGTGCCAGCAGCTCCGGACTAGACTCCTTTTATGAGCAGTTCTTC.

The chain joins TRBV4-1 to TRBJ1-1; D gene uncertain. Trimming pared 2 bases from V and 6 bases from J, leaving 10 bases between. CDR1 is MGHRA, CDR2 YSYEKL, per germline. This CDR3 has 13 amino acids. CDR3 protein: CASSQLAAAEAFF. The CDR3 DNA is TGCGCCAGCAGCCAATTGGCAGCGGCTGAAGCTTTCTTT.

The CDR3 spells CASSDRVNEQFF. CDR3 sequence (DNA): TGTGCCAGCAGTGATAGAGTCAATGAGCAGTTCTTC. The chain has TRBV6-1 and TRBJ2-1; D remains unclear. This CDR3 has 12 amino acids. Germline CDR1 is MNHNS and CDR2 is SASEGT. Trimming removed 3 bases from V and 6 bases from J, with 6 bases in between.

The rearrangement joins TRBV7-3 to TRBJ1-2; maybe TRBD1 (5 bases). The CDR3 is made up of 12 amino acids. V was shortened by 4 bases and J by 9 bases, with 12 bases between the two germline ends. Germline assignment: CDR1 SGHTA and CDR2 FQGTGA. The CDR3 loop reads CASSSDRVSYTF. The CDR3 region has the DNA TGTGCCAGCAGCTCAGACAGAGTCAGCTACACCTTC.

This clone was seen just once. The chain employs TRBV19 and TRBJ1-2; 7 bases line up with TRBD1. The germline V gene has CDR1 LNHDA and CDR2 SQIVND (reference sequence). This CDR3 has 15 residues. V gave up 2 bases and J gave up 5 bases; unmatched junction bases: 8. The CDR3, as DNA: TGTGCCAGTAGTATAAACCGGGACAGCATATATGGCTACACCTTC. This gives the protein CASSINRDSIYGYTF.

This chain links TRBV6-6 with TRBJ2-2; D gene ambiguous. Germline lookup yields CDR1 MNHNY and CDR2 SVGAGI (reference sequence). The CDR3 runs 13 residues. V was shortened by 5 bases and J by 5 bases, with 9 bases between the two germline ends. In nucleotides, the CDR3 is TGTGCCAGCAGTCTACTCTTTACCGGGGAGCTGTTTTTT. This gives the protein CASSLLFTGELFF.

In this sample, this clone turned up a few times. The J gene is TRBJ2-3, the V gene TRBV7-3, with 8 bases aligning to TRBD2. The CDR3 extends over 14 amino acids. The germline gives CDR1 SGHTA, CDR2 FQGTGA. Trimming cost V 5 bases and J 5 bases; bases outside gene matches: 6. The CDR3 protein is CASSNGTRKDTQYF. CDR3 nucleotides: TGTGCCAGCAGCAATGGGACTAGGAAAGATACGCAGTATTTT. Supplemented by reference TRBV7-3 and TRBJ2-3, the full variable domain reads GAGVSQTPSNKVTEKGKYVELRCDPISGHTALYWYRQSLGQGPEFLIYFQGTGAADDSGLPNDRFFAVRPEGSVSTLKIQRTERGDSAVYLCASSNGTRKDTQYFGPGTRLTVL.

The rearrangement uses TRBV24-1 and TRBJ2-3, with 12 nucleotides matching TRBD2. With 4 bases clipped from V and 2 bases from J, the junction kept 9 bases outside the gene matches. From germline, CDR1 is KGHDR and CDR2 SFDVKD. The CDR3 is 18 amino acids. CDR3 loop: CATSDLTTSGGNTDTQYF. The CDR3 DNA sequence: TGTGCCACCAGTGACCTAACGACTAGCGGGGGAAACACAGATACGCAGTATTTT.

The chain links TRBV5-1 to TRBJ2-1; 8 nucleotides line up with TRBD1. The CDR3 extends over 12 amino acids. Unmatched junction bases numbered 4, after V lost 4 bases and J lost 10 bases. The germline V gene has CDR1 SGHRS and CDR2 YFSETQ. The CDR3 region has the DNA TGCGCCAGCAGCCCAGACAGGGGCGAGCAGTTCTTC. Amino acids: CASSPDRGEQFF.

V and J are TRBV6-5 and TRBJ1-2, with D possibly matching TRBD1 (5 bases). The CDR3 is 15 residues long. The V gene lost 0 bases and the J gene lost 3 bases, with 11 bases spanning the gap. Germline CDR1 reads MNHEY; CDR2 reads SVGAGI. CDR3 nucleotide sequence: TGTGCCAGCAGTTACTCTCCCTTAGGGGACTATGGCTACACCTTC. Translating gives CASSYSPLGDYGYTF.

The chain recombines TRBV5-1 with TRBJ2-1, with D possibly matching TRBD1 (5 bases). Trimming stripped 7 bases from V and 4 bases from J, with 12 bases between. CDR1 SGHRS and CDR2 YFSETQ come from the germline V gene. The CDR3 contains 13 residues. The CDR3 DNA follows: TGCGCCAGCTGCCCGACAGATTACAATGAGCAGTTCTTC. Amino acid sequence: CASCPTDYNEQFF.